Below, 4 T cell receptor beta chains from the same sample are listed, as sequenced in a study of T cell changes during pregnancy in multiple sclerosis. Data came from immunoSEQ multiplex PCR; TCRdb stores just in-frame clones and leaves some out. The profile shows approximately 69,000 clones, 90% to 95% of them singletons. This specimen consisted of CD4+ T cells from peripheral blood mononuclear cells, obtained in the third trimester of pregnancy. The receptors derive from a female donor in good health, enrolled as a control in a pregnancy study.

V usage is TRBV9 and J usage is TRBJ2-5; D is unclear. CDR3 size: 15 residues. Germline CDR1 SGDLS, CDR2 YYNGEE. The germline V and J ends were trimmed by 0 bases and 7 bases, with 16 bases remaining between them. CDR3 coding DNA: TGTGCCAGCAGCGTAGGAAGTAGCCTTTTCGGGACCCAGTACTTC. It translates to CASSVGSSLFGTQYF.

V usage is TRBV6-4 and J usage is TRBJ1-1, with D hard to call. The CDR3 covers 14 residues. Germline CDR1 and CDR2: MRHNA and SNTAGT. Trimming shortened V by 6 bases and J by 1 base, and 12 bases separated the two germline ends. Here the CDR3 DNA reads TGTGCCAGCAGAGCGGGGAGCGCGAACACTGAAGCTTTCTTT. Translation gives CASRAGSANTEAFF.

The V call is TRBV7-2, the J call TRBJ1-5; TRBD1 might be the D (5 bases). This CDR3 has 18 residues. CDR1 and CDR2 (germline): SGHTA, FQGNSA. Deletions cut 1 base from V and 2 bases from J, with 18 bases between. CDR3 coding DNA: TGTGCCAGCAGCTTAGAGGGGACTCCTGGGGGAGGCAATCAGCCCCAGCATTTT. Its translation is CASSLEGTPGGGNQPQHF. Complete variable domain (other parts from reference TRBV7-2 and TRBJ1-5): GAGVSQSPSNKVTEKGKDVELRCDPISGHTALYWYRQSLGQGLEFLIYFQGNSAPDKSGLPSDRFSAERTGGSVSTLTIQRTQQEDSAVYLCASSLEGTPGGGNQPQHFGDGTRLSIL.

This chain joins TRBV30 and TRBJ1-3; D not resolved. This CDR3 spans 14 amino acids. V was pared by 7 bases and J by 5 bases, with 18 bases between. CDR1 and CDR2 from the germline V gene are GTSNPN and SVGIG (reference sequence). As DNA, the CDR3 is TGTGCCTCGATACCAGAAAATATTCGAAACACCATATATTTT. This encodes CASIPENIRNTIYF.